The 31 T cell receptor beta chains reported below all come from one sample, sequenced in a study of human T cells and chemical hapten exposure. TCRdb fed the 5' RACE reads into MiXCR, producing one record per CDR3 protein. The sample lists around 82,000 distinct CDR3 sequences, more than 7.5% occurring once. The template was total RNA from unfractionated whole blood. The receptors were gathered from a male donor in good health.

In its sample, this clonotype was seen a few times. V gene TRBV20-1 combines with J gene TRBJ2-7; D is possibly TRBD1 or TRBD2 (5 bases each). The germline V and J ends were trimmed by 6 bases and 1 base, with 22 bases remaining between them. Germline loops: CDR1 DFQATT, CDR2 SNEGSKA (reference sequence). This CDR3 comprises 16 residues. The CDR3 DNA reads TGCAGTGCCCCACCCCGGGGCAGGGCAATTTCCTACGAGCAGTACTTC. Protein: CSAPPRGRAISYEQYF.

This clonotype was seen at least ten times. The chain carries TRBV12-3 or TRBV12-4 and TRBJ2-7; 8 positions match TRBD1. V lost 7 bases to trimming and J lost 1 base; unmatched junction nucleotides: 6. The CDR3 runs to 14 residues. The CDR3 DNA follows: TGTGCCAGCACAGGACAGGGAAGATCCTACGAGCAGTACTTC. Protein product: CASTGQGRSYEQYF.

This clonotype was seen a handful of times. The J gene is TRBJ2-7, the V gene TRBV6-5; perhaps TRBD2 as D (5 bases). The V gene lost 5 bases and the J gene lost 0 bases, with 17 bases spanning the gap. From germline, CDR1 is MNHEY and CDR2 SVGAGI. This CDR3 comprises 16 residues. The CDR3: CASSGQRTGVSYEQYF. As DNA, the CDR3 is TGTGCCAGCAGTGGCCAGCGGACTGGGGTCTCCTACGAGCAGTACTTC.

This clonotype has ten or more counts. The rearrangement uses TRBV25-1 and TRBJ2-5; D possibly corresponds to TRBD1 (6 bases). This CDR3 has 14 residues. V was pared by 5 bases and J by 5 bases, with 15 bases between. Germline lookup yields CDR1 MGHDK and CDR2 SYGVNS. The CDR3 DNA reads as TGTGCCAGCAGTTTACACAGGGAGATGGAGACCCAGTACTTC. Translating it yields CASSLHREMETQYF.

This chain uses TRBV10-3 with TRBJ2-1; 8 bases match TRBD1. CDR1 and CDR2 (germline): ENHRY, SYGVKD. The CDR3 sequence is 12 residues long. V lost 4 bases, J lost 7 bases, and 0 bases stayed unmatched. CDR3 in amino acids: CAISGQGNEQFF. The CDR3 DNA is TGTGCCATCAGTGGACAGGGGAATGAGCAGTTCTTC.

At least ten counts were recorded for this clonotype. This chain connects TRBV10-3 to TRBJ2-3; D perhaps matches TRBD2 (5 bases). Per germline, CDR1 ENHRY and CDR2 SYGVKD. The CDR3 covers 11 residues. V was clipped by 3 bases and J by 9 bases, with 7 bases between them. The CDR3 here is CAISDGRTQYF. DNA of the CDR3: TGTGCCATCAGTGATGGGAGAACGCAGTATTTT.

The rearrangement joins TRBV29-1 to TRBJ2-6, with TRBD1 identical over 7 bases. CDR1 is SQVTM and CDR2 is ANQGSEA in the germline V gene. This CDR3 comprises 16 residues. With 0 bases clipped from V and 4 bases from J, the junction kept 6 bases outside the gene matches. The chain's CDR3 is CSVEDLRGPGANVLTF. DNA of the CDR3: TGCAGCGTTGAAGATCTGAGGGGGCCCGGGGCCAACGTCCTGACTTTC.

This clonotype was seen repeatedly, ten times or more. V gene TRBV29-1 combines with J gene TRBJ2-6; TRBD1 aligns across 8 bases. J lost 0 bases, V lost 3 bases, and 10 bases had no gene match. The length of the CDR3 is 18 residues. Germline V gene sequence: CDR1 SQVTM, CDR2 ANQGSEA. Here the CDR3 DNA reads TGCAGCGTTGATACGAGGACAGGGAACCTCTCTGGGGCCAACGTCCTGACTTTC. Translating it yields CSVDTRTGNLSGANVLTF.

This clonotype was recorded at least ten times. The chain has TRBV29-1 and TRBJ2-7, with 11 bases fitting TRBD2. The ends lost 6 bases at V and 3 bases at J; junction bases unmatched: 19. CDR3 length equals 18 residues. Germline CDR1 is SQVTM and CDR2 is ANQGSEA. The CDR3: CSVGPGTSGSQGLYEQYF. The CDR3 DNA reads as TGCAGCGTGGGTCCCGGGACTAGCGGTTCCCAGGGCCTCTACGAGCAGTACTTC.

The chain couples TRBV2 to TRBJ1-5; 8 bases are a match to TRBD1. The CDR3 runs to 15 residues. CDR1 SNHLY and CDR2 FYNNEI come from the germline V gene. Trimming cost V 6 bases and J 11 bases; bases outside gene matches: 15. CDR3 nucleotides: TGTGCCAGCAGCGCAGCCGGGACAGGTAAACGGTCCCAGCATTTT. It yields the protein CASSAAGTGKRSQHF.

The genes are TRBV29-1 and TRBJ1-1; 9 bases align to TRBD1. The J segment lost 0 bases and the V segment lost 7 bases, leaving 3 bases of the junction unmatched. The CDR3 covers 13 residues. CDR1 is SQVTM, CDR2 ANQGSEA, per germline. CDR3 residues: CSGNRGLNTEAFF. The DNA of the CDR3 is TGCAGCGGTAACAGGGGGCTGAACACTGAAGCTTTCTTT.

The chain uses TRBV25-1 and TRBJ1-1, with D possibly TRBD1 on 5 matching bases. Trimming shortened V by 1 base and J by 4 bases, and 10 bases separated the two germline ends. Per the germline V gene, CDR1 is MGHDK and CDR2 is SYGVNS. This CDR3 has 14 amino acids. The CDR3 here is CASSELGGGTEAFF. The CDR3 DNA sequence: TGTGCCAGCAGTGAATTGGGGGGGGGCACTGAAGCTTTCTTT.

This rearrangement joins TRBV10-3 to TRBJ2-6, with TRBD1 identical over 9 bases. Trimming cost V 5 bases and J 3 bases; bases outside gene matches: 8. Germline V lookup: CDR1 ENHRY, CDR2 SYGVKD. The CDR3 has 17 residues. The CDR3 DNA sequence: TGTGCCATCAGTACGGGACAGGGCTTTGGTGGGGCCAACGTCCTGACTTTC. This sequence encodes CAISTGQGFGGANVLTF.

This clonotype was seen a few times. V gene TRBV6-2 or TRBV6-3 combines with J gene TRBJ1-2; D unresolved. The CDR3 has 13 amino acids. V was pared by 5 bases and J by 5 bases, with 12 bases between. In germline, CDR1 is MNHEY, CDR2 SVGEGT. CDR3 in amino acids: CASSPDPFYGYTF. The CDR3 nucleotides read TGTGCCAGCAGTCCCGATCCATTTTATGGCTACACCTTC.

This clonotype appeared a few times. V usage is TRBV12-3 or TRBV12-4 and J usage is TRBJ2-7; D remains unclear. Trimming cost V 5 bases and J 6 bases, with 14 bases left between them. The CDR3 covers 13 residues. The CDR3 DNA is TGTGCCAGCAGTCCTGGACCTGCCTCCGAGCAGTACTTC. Amino acid sequence: CASSPGPASEQYF.

The V and J genes are TRBV19 and TRBJ1-4; D is unclear. This CDR3 is built from 14 residues. CDR1 and CDR2 (germline): LNHDA, SQIVND (reference sequence). The ends were cut back, 6 bases at V and 8 bases at J, with 16 bases in the middle. CDR3 sequence: CASSLVSLKEKLFF. The CDR3 DNA reads TGTGCCAGTAGCCTCGTGTCCCTAAAGGAAAAACTGTTTTTT.

There are many counts of this clonotype. The gene calls are TRBV27 and TRBJ2-2, with 9 bases aligning to TRBD1. The germline gives CDR1 MNHEY, CDR2 SMNVEV (reference sequence). This CDR3 has 16 amino acids. With V trimmed by 5 bases and J by 0 bases, 4 bases remained unmatched. The CDR3 nucleotides are TGTGCCAGCAGTAGGACAGGGGCCGCGAACACCGGGGAGCTGTTTTTT. As protein: CASSRTGAANTGELFF.

The chain links TRBV7-9 to TRBJ2-7; D is unresolved. This CDR3 spans 11 amino acids. CDR1 is SEHNR and CDR2 is FQNEAQ in the germline V gene (reference sequence). V was clipped by 5 bases and J by 5 bases, with 7 bases between them. Here the CDR3 DNA reads TGTGCCAGCAGCCACCTGGACGAGCAGTACTTC. Translating it yields CASSHLDEQYF.

A few counts support this clonotype. This rearrangement joins TRBV24-1 to TRBJ2-5; D might be TRBD1 or TRBD2, each matching 5 bases. V was shortened by 9 bases and J by 1 base, with 11 bases between the two germline ends. The germline CDR1 and CDR2 sequences are KGHDR and SFDVKD. The length of the CDR3 is 13 residues. CDR3 residues: CATSPRGQETQYF. The CDR3 nucleotides read TGTGCCACCTCTCCGAGGGGCCAAGAGACCCAGTACTTC.

This clonotype was seen a handful of times. The chain links TRBV28 to TRBJ2-7; 9 bases are shared with TRBD2. This CDR3 has 14 residues. Germline values: CDR1 MDHEN, CDR2 SYDVKM. V lost 6 bases, J lost 2 bases, and 5 bases stayed unmatched. CDR3 in DNA: TGTGCCAGCAGGGAAGCGGGAGGCACCTACGAGCAGTACTTC. This codes for CASREAGGTYEQYF.

Many counts were recorded for this clonotype. This chain uses TRBV10-3 with TRBJ2-6; unclear D gene. The V end was cut by 7 bases, the J end by 2 bases, with 9 bases between. Germline lookup yields CDR1 ENHRY and CDR2 SYGVKD. This CDR3 is 14 amino acids long. The CDR3 is CAIKVTPGANVLTF. In nucleotides, the CDR3 is TGTGCCATCAAGGTGACGCCTGGGGCCAACGTCCTGACTTTC.

This clonotype was recorded a few times. The chain links TRBV11-3 to TRBJ2-1; 7 nucleotides agree with TRBD2. V lost 6 bases and J lost 6; bases outside the gene matches: 8. The CDR3 loop spans 14 amino acids. Per germline, CDR1 SGHNT and CDR2 YENEEA. The CDR3 region has the DNA TGTGCCAGCAGTTCTGGGAGGGGCCCCAATGAGCAGTTCTTC. It specifies CASSSGRGPNEQFF.

V is TRBV14 and J is TRBJ2-3; D is ambiguous. CDR1 and CDR2 from the germline V gene are SGHDN and FVKESK. The CDR3 sequence is 16 residues long. V was trimmed by 1 base and J by 2 bases, leaving 13 bases between them. Written as DNA, the CDR3 is TGTGCCAGCAGCCAAGTGGCGCGGTCTCTCACAGATACGCAGTATTTT. This gives the protein CASSQVARSLTDTQYF.

The chain has TRBV7-3 and TRBJ2-5, with no clear D. The germline gives CDR1 SGHTA, CDR2 FQGTGA. There are 14 residues in the CDR3. Trimming removed 0 bases at V and 3 bases at J, with 8 bases between. CDR3 sequence (DNA): TGTGCCAGCAGCTTAACTGGCAGTAAAGAGACCCAGTACTTC. Translating gives CASSLTGSKETQYF.

The rearrangement links TRBV6-2 or TRBV6-3 to TRBJ2-1; 7 nucleotides agree with TRBD1. This CDR3 spans 15 amino acids. CDR1 and CDR2 from the germline V gene are MNHEY and SVGEGT. V dropped 5 bases and J dropped 9; count of bases not matched to a gene: 13. This chain's CDR3 is CASSDRQGVSGEQFF. CDR3 in DNA: TGTGCCAGCAGTGATCGACAGGGAGTAAGCGGTGAGCAGTTCTTC.

This clonotype was seen only a few times. The chain uses TRBV20-1 and TRBJ2-7; 7 nucleotides match TRBD1. Germline CDR1 DFQATT, CDR2 SNEGSKA (reference sequence). V lost 3 bases, J lost 1 base, and 3 bases stayed unmatched. CDR3 length equals 13 residues. The CDR3 DNA follows: TGCAGTGCTAGGACAGGGAGATCCTACGAGCAGTACTTC. Translation: CSARTGRSYEQYF.

This clonotype was seen many times. The chain is built from TRBV3-1 and TRBJ2-5; D possibly corresponds to TRBD2 (6 bases). Germline V gene data show CDR1 as LGHDT and CDR2 as YNNKEL (reference sequence). CDR3 length: 18 amino acids. V was cut by 5 bases and J by 1 base, with 23 bases left in between. This CDR3 is CASSSTKGPSSAQETQYF. CDR3 DNA sequence: TGTGCCAGCAGCTCTACGAAGGGCCCTTCTAGCGCCCAAGAGACCCAGTACTTC.

The J gene is TRBJ2-5, the V gene TRBV5-4; D is uncertain. Trimming left V 0 bases short and J 1 base short, with 4 bases between. This CDR3 has 13 residues. Germline V lookup: CDR1 SGHNT, CDR2 YYREEE (reference sequence). This CDR3 is CASSLESQETQYF. The CDR3 DNA sequence: TGTGCCAGCAGCTTGGAAAGCCAAGAGACCCAGTACTTC. Together with reference TRBV5-4 and TRBJ2-5, the CDR3 gives the full variable domain: ETGVTQSPTHLIKTRGQQVTLRCSSQSGHNTVSWYQQALGQGPQFIFQYYREEENGRGNFPPRFSGLQFPNYSSELNVNALELDDSALYLCASSLESQETQYFGPGTRLLVL.

This clonotype was seen ten or more times. The rearrangement joins TRBV9 to TRBJ2-7; perhaps TRBD2 as D (6 bases). The CDR3 runs 14 residues. Trimming pared 4 bases from V and 2 bases from J, leaving 13 bases between. Germline V gene sequence: CDR1 SGDLS, CDR2 YYNGEE. CDR3 sequence (DNA): TGTGCCAGCAGCATACGCGGGGAACCCTACGAGCAGTACTTC. This codes for CASSIRGEPYEQYF.

This clonotype was recorded at least ten times. V usage is TRBV12-3 or TRBV12-4 and J usage is TRBJ2-3; D uncertain. This CDR3 spans 15 amino acids. The V end lost 5 bases, the J end lost 4 bases, and 16 bases lay between the germline ends. The CDR3 here is CASSRTHLDADTQYF. DNA for the CDR3: TGTGCCAGCAGTCGAACCCACCTGGACGCAGATACGCAGTATTTT.

For the CDR3, the DNA is TGTGCCAGCAGCTTACGACTAGCGGGATTCTCCTACGAGCAGTACTTC. Translated: CASSLRLAGFSYEQYF. The V call is TRBV7-9, the J call TRBJ2-7, with 11 bases aligning to TRBD2. The CDR3 is made up of 16 amino acids. V shed 2 bases and J 0 bases; nucleotides not matched to a gene: 3. Germline V gene lookup returns CDR1 SEHNR and CDR2 FQNEAQ (reference sequence).